A selection of T cell receptor beta chains follows, all from one sample in a study of PD-L1 blockade in urothelial cancer. Measured with immunoSEQ multiplex PCR; TCRdb has only the in-frame clones, and not every one. The sample comprises under 100,000 clones, about four fifths of which are singletons, and over 7.5% rests with the top ten. The source was PBMCs, collected around atezolizumab (anti-PD-L1) treatment. Receptors were obtained from a man aged 65 to 85 with urothelial cancer. CDR3s include the opening cysteine and the closing phenylalanine or tryptophan. Fields, in order: V gene, clone size, J gene, D gene, CDR3 protein, CDR3 DNA. A D gene is named only where the DNA matches it firmly. The size of a clone is reported for some rows only, either as once, few or many, or as a class for expanded clones.

TRBV6-5	few	TRBJ1-2	TRBD1	CASSSRGQGGYTF	TGTGCCAGCAGTAGCAGGGGGCAAGGAGGCTACACCTTC
TRBV2	-	TRBJ1-1	-	CASIFWQGGTEAFF	TGTGCCAGCATTTTTTGGCAGGGAGGGACTGAAGCTTTCTTT
TRBV11-3	-	TRBJ1-5	TRBD1	CASSWDRDQPQHF	TGTGCCAGCAGCTGGGACAGGGATCAGCCCCAGCATTTT
TRBV7-2	-	TRBJ2-7	-	CASSLSRGEQYF	TGTGCCAGCAGCTTAAGCCGGGGGGAGCAGTACTTC
TRBV6-5	-	TRBJ2-7	-	CASSFAGEDEQYF	TGTGCCAGCAGTTTCGCTGGTGAGGACGAGCAGTACTTC
TRBV19	-	TRBJ1-5	-	CASSIGAAYNQPQHF	TGTGCCAGTAGTATTGGTGCTGCCTACAATCAGCCCCAGCATTTT
TRBV7-3	-	TRBJ2-1	TRBD2	CASSLVVTSGGEQFF	TGTGCCAGCAGCTTAGTTGTGACTAGCGGGGGGGAGCAGTTCTTC
TRBV5-6	-	TRBJ1-2	-	CASTDLGRNYGYTF	TGTGCCAGCACTGACTTGGGGCGGAACTATGGCTACACCTTC
TRBV5-8	-	TRBJ2-5	-	CASTPSSGGGLKTQYF	TGTGCCAGCACCCCAAGTTCGGGAGGGGGCTTGAAGACCCAGTACTTC
TRBV7-2	-	TRBJ1-1	-	CASKIGVNTEAFF	TGTGCCAGCAAGATAGGGGTGAACACTGAAGCTTTCTTT
TRBV5-4	-	TRBJ2-3	-	CASSLGGTDTQYF	TGTGCCAGCAGCTTGGGCGGCACAGATACGCAGTATTTT
TRBV4-2	few	TRBJ2-7	TRBD2	CASSQDKRGPREQYF	TGTGCCAGCAGCCAAGATAAGCGGGGCCCCCGGGAGCAGTACTTC
TRBV21-1	-	TRBJ1-4	-	CASSKGRGLVVEKLFF	TGTGCCAGCAGCAAAGGACGGGGGTTGGTGGTTGAAAAACTGTTTTTT
TRBV5-6	-	TRBJ1-3	-	CASSLASLRGSGNTIYF	TGTGCCAGCAGCTTAGCCAGCCTTAGGGGCTCTGGAAACACCATATATTTT
TRBV6-5	-	TRBJ1-3	-	CASSDGGAGNTIYF	TGTGCCAGCAGTGATGGAGGGGCCGGAAACACCATATATTTT
TRBV5-1	-	TRBJ1-1	-	CASSPPLGQGTEAFF	TGCGCCAGCAGCCCGCCGTTGGGTCAGGGCACTGAAGCTTTCTTT
TRBV9	-	TRBJ1-2	-	CASSVGTNYGYTF	TGTGCCAGCAGCGTAGGCACAAACTATGGCTACACCTTC
TRBV5-1	-	TRBJ1-4	-	CASSLRGITEKLFF	TGCGCCAGCAGCTTGAGGGGCATAACTGAAAAACTGTTTTTT
TRBV11-3	once	TRBJ1-2	-	CASSSSAYGYTF	TGTGCCAGCAGCTCTAGCGCCTATGGCTACACCTTC
TRBV19	-	TRBJ2-7	-	CASSRNGDSYEQYF	TGTGCCAGTAGTAGGAACGGGGACTCCTACGAGCAGTACTTC
TRBV5-1	-	TRBJ2-3	TRBD2	CASSLDGRATDTQYF	TGCGCCAGCAGCTTGGATGGGAGGGCCACAGATACGCAGTATTTT
TRBV10-1	-	TRBJ2-7	-	CARRRNEGTGEQYF	TGCGCCAGAAGAAGGAATGAGGGTACGGGCGAGCAGTACTTC
TRBV2	-	TRBJ1-2	-	CAIHNYGYTF	TGTGCCATCCATAACTATGGCTACACCTTC
TRBV30	-	TRBJ1-5	-	CAWSLESNQPQHF	TGTGCCTGGAGTCTGGAGAGCAATCAGCCCCAGCATTTT
TRBV11-2	-	TRBJ2-2	-	CASSRRGSNTGELFF	TGTGCCAGCAGCCGACGAGGGTCGAACACCGGGGAGCTGTTTTTT
TRBV6-1	-	TRBJ2-2	TRBD2	CASSELSGGIDTGELFF	TGTGCCAGCAGTGAACTCAGCGGGGGGATCGACACCGGGGAGCTGTTTTTT
TRBV7-9	once	TRBJ2-1	-	CASSPSNNEQFF	TGTGCCAGCAGCCCATCCAACAATGAGCAGTTCTTC
TRBV6-5	few	TRBJ2-3	-	CASSYLDREGDTQYF	TGTGCCAGCAGTTACCTGGACAGGGAGGGAGATACGCAGTATTTT
TRBV5-1	-	TRBJ2-1	TRBD1	CASSLGQGLYNEQFF	TGCGCCAGTTCTCTGGGACAGGGGCTCTACAATGAGCAGTTCTTC
TRBV6-4	-	TRBJ1-3	TRBD1	CASAEQGSSGNTIYF	TGTGCCAGCGCGGAACAGGGGAGCTCTGGAAACACCATATATTTT
TRBV11-2	-	TRBJ2-7	TRBD2	CASSSLAGAHYEQYF	TGTGCCAGCAGCTCCCTAGCGGGGGCTCACTACGAGCAGTACTTC
TRBV7-9	-	TRBJ1-2	TRBD1	CASSRDSESYTF	TGTGCCAGCAGTCGGGACAGCGAGAGCTACACCTTC
TRBV12-5	-	TRBJ1-3	-	CASAQGLENTIYF	TGTGCTAGTGCCCAGGGATTGGAAAACACCATATATTTT
TRBV7-2	once	TRBJ2-7	TRBD1	CASSWTGEGKQYF	TGTGCCAGCAGCTGGACAGGGGAGGGGAAGCAGTACTTC
TRBV12-2	-	TRBJ1-2	-	CASRLANRIHRGVGYTF	TGTGCAAGTCGCTTAGCTAATAGAATTCACAGGGGCGTCGGCTACACCTTC
TRBV6-5	-	TRBJ1-2	-	CASSSGTYNSYGYTF	TGTGCCAGCAGTTCGGGGACATATAATTCGTATGGCTACACCTTC
TRBV7-9	once	TRBJ1-1	-	CASKGESEAFF	TGTGCCAGCAAGGGGGAGAGTGAAGCTTTCTTT
TRBV15	-	TRBJ2-7	TRBD2	CATSSPGGSYEQYF	TGTGCCACCAGCAGCCCCGGGGGGTCCTACGAGCAGTACTTC
TRBV19	few	TRBJ2-5	TRBD2	CASSPGLGLQETQYF	TGTGCCAGTAGTCCCGGACTAGGCCTCCAAGAGACCCAGTACTTC
TRBV19	-	TRBJ2-7	-	CASSIGHLYEQYF	TGTGCCAGTAGTATTGGACACCTATACGAGCAGTACTTC
TRBV7-2	-	TRBJ2-3	TRBD2	CASSLGGLSTDTQYF	TGTGCCAGCAGCTTAGGGGGACTATCCACAGATACGCAGTATTTT
TRBV6-6	-	TRBJ2-7	TRBD1	CASSTGTGTYEQYF	TGTGCCAGCAGCACCGGGACAGGAACCTACGAGCAGTACTTC
TRBV15	-	TRBJ1-1	TRBD1	CATSIGTGATEAFF	TGTGCCACCAGCATCGGGACAGGGGCCACTGAAGCTTTCTTT
TRBV7-2	-	TRBJ1-4	-	CASSSQGITNEKLFF	TGTGCCAGCAGCTCGCAGGGGATAACTAATGAAAAACTGTTTTTT
TRBV4-1	few	TRBJ2-1	-	CASSQDSERVAYNEQFF	TGCGCCAGCAGCCAAGATAGTGAGAGGGTAGCATACAATGAGCAGTTCTTC
TRBV30	-	TRBJ1-1	-	CAWTTQGFVDTEAFF	TGTGCCTGGACGACGCAGGGTTTCGTCGACACTGAAGCTTTCTTT
TRBV6-1	-	TRBJ1-3	-	CASSRDISGNTIYF	TGTGCCAGCTCCAGGGACATCTCTGGAAACACCATATATTTT
TRBV5-1	-	TRBJ1-4	TRBD1	CASSWDSQNEKLFF	TGCGCCAGCAGCTGGGACAGCCAAAATGAAAAACTGTTTTTT
TRBV10-3	-	TRBJ1-6	-	CAISPGKGVSPLHF	TGTGCCATCAGTCCAGGGAAAGGGGTTTCACCCCTCCACTTT
TRBV9	-	TRBJ2-7	-	CASSPGQRSYEQYF	TGTGCCAGCAGCCCAGGACAGAGGTCCTACGAGCAGTACTTC
TRBV5-1	-	TRBJ2-5	TRBD1	CASSFGQGQETQYF	TGCGCCAGCAGCTTCGGACAGGGCCAAGAGACCCAGTACTTC
TRBV4-3	-	TRBJ1-2	TRBD1	CASSQPGQASGGYTF	TGCGCCAGCAGCCAACCTGGACAGGCAAGTGGGGGCTACACCTTC
TRBV10-3	-	TRBJ1-4	-	CAISEQGNEKLFF	TGTGCCATCAGTGAGCAGGGTAATGAAAAACTGTTTTTT
TRBV7-8	-	TRBJ2-1	TRBD2	CASSLVPSGFSYNEQFF	TGTGCCAGCAGCTTAGTGCCTAGCGGTTTCTCCTACAATGAGCAGTTCTTC
TRBV29-1	-	TRBJ1-1	-	CSVEDLEAFF	TGCAGCGTTGAAGATCTTGAAGCTTTCTTT
TRBV10-2	-	TRBJ1-5	-	CASSESGGDQPQHF	TGCGCCAGCAGTGAGTCAGGAGGAGATCAGCCCCAGCATTTT